Shown below are 2 T cell receptor beta chains from a single sample sequenced in a study of OX40 agonist ivuxolimab in advanced cancers. Method: immunoSEQ multiplex PCR; TCRdb's copy keeps in-frame clones and lacks some. The sample has more than 80,000 clones, 85% to 95% seen once. The sequenced sample was CD4+ or CD8+ T cells sorted from blood, obtained in a trial of the OX40 agonist ivuxolimab. The source of these receptors is an adult with an advanced solid tumor such as melanoma, head and neck, liver or kidney cancer.

The chain recombines TRBV5-1 with TRBJ1-1; unclear D gene. Trimming left V 3 bases short and J 5 bases short, with 14 bases between. CDR1 and CDR2 (germline): SGHRS, YFSETQ. There are 14 residues in the CDR3. In nucleotides, the CDR3 is TGCGCCAGCAGCTCCGCCACCGGTGGGACTGAAGCTTTCTTT. The encoded protein is CASSSATGGTEAFF.

The chain is built from TRBV10-3 and TRBJ2-6; D ambiguous. Germline V gene lookup returns CDR1 ENHRY and CDR2 SYGVKD. Trimming took off 4 bases at V and 2 bases at J, with 6 bases between the two ends. The CDR3 has 14 amino acids. The CDR3 nucleotides are TGTGCCATCAGTGGGCCTACTGGGGCCAACGTCCTGACTTTC. Translated, it gives CAISGPTGANVLTF.